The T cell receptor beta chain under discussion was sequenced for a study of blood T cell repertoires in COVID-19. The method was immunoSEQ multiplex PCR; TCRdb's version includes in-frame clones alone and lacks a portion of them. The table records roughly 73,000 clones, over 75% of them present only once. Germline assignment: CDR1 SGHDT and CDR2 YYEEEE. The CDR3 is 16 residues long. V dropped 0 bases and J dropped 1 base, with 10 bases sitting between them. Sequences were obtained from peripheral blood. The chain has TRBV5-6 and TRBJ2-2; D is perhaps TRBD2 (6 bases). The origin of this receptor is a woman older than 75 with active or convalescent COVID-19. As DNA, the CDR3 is TGTGCCAGCAGCTTGGTAGACGGGGGGAACACCGGGGAGCTGTTTTTT. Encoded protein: CASSLVDGGNTGELFF.